This record concerns one T cell receptor (gamma chain) sequence. Antigen unknown. The template was reverse-transcribed extracted RNA. Multiplex PCR used pooled V-gene forward primers and a constant-region reverse primer to amplify CDR3s. TCRdb re-called the multiplex PCR reads using CATT. The sample shows 36,000 or so gamma-chain clones, about 19% of them seen only once. The J segment lost 12 bases and the V segment lost 0 bases, leaving 11 bases of the junction unmatched. This CDR3 has 13 residues. Germline loops: CDR1 VTNTFY, CDR2 YDVSTARD (reference sequence). The sample comes from a study of Vδ1+ human thymocytes. Findings and caveats of the study: Highly polyclonal TRG and TRD repertoires with Gaussian CDR3 length distributions appeared in thymus.

Sequenced material: Vdelta1+ gamma-delta thymocytes from the thymus. Subset denoted: FACS-sorted CD3+ TCRalphabeta- TCRVdelta1+ TCRVdelta2- thymocytes. The chain carries TRGV3 and TRGJ1 or TRGJ2. The sequence was obtained from a girl under three years old who had congenital heart surgery. CDR3 coding DNA: TGTGCCACCTGGGACAGGCGTGAGATCGGGAAACTCTTT. This translates into CATWDRREIGKLF.